Sequencing of this T cell receptor beta chain was carried out in a study of control samples from healthy donors and cancer patients. Here immunoSEQ multiplex PCR was the method, and the copy in TCRdb shows in-frame clones only, minus some. Here the sample spans about 120,000 clones, nearly 95% being singletons. Germline V gene data show CDR1 as MRHNA and CDR2 as SNTAGT. The germline V and J ends were trimmed by 4 bases and 6 bases, with 3 bases remaining between them. The CDR3 extends over 11 amino acids. This sequence originates from a man aged 30-40 years in good health. The sequenced sample consisted of blood. The rearrangement links TRBV6-4 to TRBJ2-2; D is unresolved. The CDR3 here is CASSAPGELFF. The CDR3 region has the DNA TGTGCCAGCAGTGCACCCGGGGAGCTGTTTTTT.